The clone carrying this TCR beta chain is a singleton in its sample. Only in-frame clones appear in the TCRdb table, and some are missing; sequencing was by immunoSEQ multiplex PCR. Among 170,000 or so clones listed, 80% to 90% were seen once. This entry is derived from a study of blood T cell repertoires in COVID-19. The CDR3 runs to 12 residues. Trimming took 0 bases from V and 6 from J, leaving 8 bases between them. Germline CDR1 and CDR2: GTSNPN and SVGIG (reference sequence). Sequenced material: peripheral blood. The sequence came from a man aged 50-59 years with active or convalescent COVID-19. The chain carries TRBV30 and TRBJ1-2, with a tentative D call TRBD1 (5 bases). The DNA of the CDR3 is TGTGCCTGGAGTGTAGGGGTGAATGGCTACACCTTC. Protein product: CAWSVGVNGYTF.